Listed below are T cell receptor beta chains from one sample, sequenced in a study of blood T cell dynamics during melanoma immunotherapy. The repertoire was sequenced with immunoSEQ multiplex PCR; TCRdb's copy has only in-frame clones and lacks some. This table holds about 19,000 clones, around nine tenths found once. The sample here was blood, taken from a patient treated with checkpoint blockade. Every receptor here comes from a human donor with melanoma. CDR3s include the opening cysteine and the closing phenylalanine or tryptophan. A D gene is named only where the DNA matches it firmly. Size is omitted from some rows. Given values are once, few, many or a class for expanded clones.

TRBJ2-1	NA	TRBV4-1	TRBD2	TGCGCCAGCAGCCAACCGACTAGCGGGAGACACAATGAGCAGTTCTTC	CASSQPTSGRHNEQFF
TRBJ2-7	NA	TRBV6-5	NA	TGTGCCAGCAGCCCAGCCGGGACTGGGGGCGACGAGCAGTACTTC	CASSPAGTGGDEQYF
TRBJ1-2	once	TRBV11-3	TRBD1	TGTGCCAGCAGCACAACAGGGGGTAGGGGCTACACCTTC	CASSTTGGRGYTF
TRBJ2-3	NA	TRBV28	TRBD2	TGTGCCAGCAGTTCCCCCGGGACTAGCGGGAGGGGTACGCAGTATTTT	CASSSPGTSGRGTQYF
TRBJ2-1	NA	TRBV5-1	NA	TGCGCCAGCACTACGCAATTACGCAATGAGCAGTTCTTC	CASTTQLRNEQFF
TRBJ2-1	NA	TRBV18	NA	TGTGCCAGCTCACCACGTCCGGAGGAAGGGCAGTTCTTC	CASSPRPEEGQFF
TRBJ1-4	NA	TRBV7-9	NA	TGTGCCAGCAGCCCGTCGGGGCCAAATGAAAAACTGTTTTTT	CASSPSGPNEKLFF
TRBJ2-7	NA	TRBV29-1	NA	TGCAGCGTAACAGGCCATCTATGGGAGCAGTACTTC	CSVTGHLWEQYF
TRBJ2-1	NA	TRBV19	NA	TGTGCCAGTAGTTTCCCCTACAACAATGAGCAGTTCTTC	CASSFPYNNEQFF
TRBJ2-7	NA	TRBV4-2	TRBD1	TGTGCCAGCAGCCAACCAGTAGGGACAGGGGATTACGAGCAGTACTTC	CASSQPVGTGDYEQYF
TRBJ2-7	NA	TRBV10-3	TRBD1	TGTGCCACCCGACAGGGGGCGAATGAGCAGTACTTC	CATRQGANEQYF
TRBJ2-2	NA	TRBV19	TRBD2	TGTGCCAGTAGTATATTTCTAGCGGGAGTAACCGGGGAGCTGTTTTTT	CASSIFLAGVTGELFF
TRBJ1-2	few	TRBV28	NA	TGTGCCAGCAGTAGTGGGGCGGGGGACTATGGCTACACCTTC	CASSSGAGDYGYTF
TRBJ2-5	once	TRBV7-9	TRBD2	TGTGCCAGCAGCTTAGAACTAGCGGGCTTAGAGACCCAGTACTTC	CASSLELAGLETQYF
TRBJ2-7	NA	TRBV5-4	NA	TGTGCCAGCAGCTCACCACCACTCGATATCGCCTACGAGCAGTACTTC	CASSSPPLDIAYEQYF
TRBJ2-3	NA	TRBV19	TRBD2	TGTGCCAGTAGTATCCGCGGACTAGCGGGAGGAGGCACAGATACGCAGTATTTT	CASSIRGLAGGGTDTQYF
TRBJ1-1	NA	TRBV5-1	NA	TGCGCCAGCAGCTTCAAAGGGATAAGGACTGAAGCTTTCTTT	CASSFKGIRTEAFF
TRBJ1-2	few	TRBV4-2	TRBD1	TGTGCCAGCAGCCAAAATTCCGGGACAGTCTATGGCTACACCTTC	CASSQNSGTVYGYTF
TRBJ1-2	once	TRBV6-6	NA	TGTGCCACCGGCGGTGGGCGGGCGGCCCAGAGTGGCTACACCTTC	CATGGGRAAQSGYTF
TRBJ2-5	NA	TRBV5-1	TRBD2	TGCGCCAGCAGCTCAGACGCTGTAGCGGGAGAAGAGACCCAGTACTTC	CASSSDAVAGEETQYF
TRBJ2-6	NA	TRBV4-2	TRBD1	TGTGCCAGCAGCCAAGGACAGGGTGGCTCTGGGGCCAACGTCCTGACTTTC	CASSQGQGGSGANVLTF
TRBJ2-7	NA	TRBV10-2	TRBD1	TGCGCCAGCACCAAGGGACAGGGGGCCTACGAGCAGTACTTC	CASTKGQGAYEQYF
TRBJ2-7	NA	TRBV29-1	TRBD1	TGCAGCGTTGAAGATCGTTGGTCTGGACAGGGGTCCTACGAGCAGTACTTC	CSVEDRWSGQGSYEQYF
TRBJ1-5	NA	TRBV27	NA	TGTGCCAGCAGTTTATGGGGGGCTGAAGATCAGCCCCAGCATTTT	CASSLWGAEDQPQHF
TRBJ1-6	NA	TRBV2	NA	TGTGCCAGCAGCCTAGAGCGGGTCCGAAATTCACCCCTCCACTTT	CASSLERVRNSPLHF
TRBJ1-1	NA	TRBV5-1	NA	TGCGCCAGCAGCTTCAGGGACCTGAACACTGAAGCTTTCTTT	CASSFRDLNTEAFF
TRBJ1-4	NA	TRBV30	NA	TGTGCCTGGAGTCTGGGGAGGGAGGGGGAAAAACTGTTTTTT	CAWSLGREGEKLFF
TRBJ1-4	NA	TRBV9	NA	TGTGCCAGCAGCCGGAGGCAGGGAGATGAAAAACTGTTTTTT	CASSRRQGDEKLFF
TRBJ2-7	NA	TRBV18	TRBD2	TGTGCCAGCTCACAGGTAGCGGGGCCCTACGAGCAGTACTTC	CASSQVAGPYEQYF
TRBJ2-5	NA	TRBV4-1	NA	TGCGCCAGCAGCCAAGCTCTAAGGGCAGAGACCCAGTACTTC	CASSQALRAETQYF
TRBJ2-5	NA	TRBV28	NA	TGTGCCAGCAGCCCCAGTGAACAAGAGACCCAGTACTTC	CASSPSEQETQYF
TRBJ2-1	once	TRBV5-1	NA	TGCGCCAGCAGCCGGCTAGGAGCGGACAATGAGCAGTTCTTC	CASSRLGADNEQFF
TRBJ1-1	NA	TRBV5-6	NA	TGTGCCAGCAGCCCCGTGATAGACACTGAAGCTTTCTTT	CASSPVIDTEAFF
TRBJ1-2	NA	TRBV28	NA	TGTGCCAGCAGATCAGTGACGGCCGTCGTAGTGCGGGGCTACACCTTC	CASRSVTAVVVRGYTF
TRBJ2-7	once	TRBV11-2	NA	TGTGCCAGCAGCTTAGACAGGGAAGTCAACGAGCAGTACTTC	CASSLDREVNEQYF
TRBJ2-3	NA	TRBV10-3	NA	TGTGCCATCGGGGTTGCTGATACGCAGTATTTT	CAIGVADTQYF
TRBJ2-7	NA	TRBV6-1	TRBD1	TGTGCCAGCAGTGGGGGGGCAGGGGGCAGCGACGAGCAGTACTTC	CASSGGAGGSDEQYF
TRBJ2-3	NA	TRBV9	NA	TGTGCCAGCAGCGAGAGTGGGACAGATACGCAGTATTTT	CASSESGTDTQYF
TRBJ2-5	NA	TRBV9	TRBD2	TGTGCCAGCAGCGGCCCCGAACTAGCGGGAGTGGAGACCCAGTACTTC	CASSGPELAGVETQYF
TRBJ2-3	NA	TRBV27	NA	TGTGCCAGCAGCCCCCCGGCGGGAATCACAGATACGCAGTATTTT	CASSPPAGITDTQYF
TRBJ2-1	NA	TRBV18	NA	TGTGCCAGCTCACCTCGGAACCTCGATGAGCAGTTCTTC	CASSPRNLDEQFF
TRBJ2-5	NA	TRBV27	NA	TGTGCCAGCAGTTCCGGCCGGTTGACACGGCAAGAGACCCAGTACTTC	CASSSGRLTRQETQYF
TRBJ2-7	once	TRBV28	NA	TGTGCCAGCAGTTTAGGGCAGGGTAGCTACGAGCAGTACTTC	CASSLGQGSYEQYF
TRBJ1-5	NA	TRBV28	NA	TGTGCCAGCAGAGGATGGGTAGAAGGCGGAGGCAATCAGCCCCAGCATTTT	CASRGWVEGGGNQPQHF
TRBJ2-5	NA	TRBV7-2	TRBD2	TGTGCCAGCAGCTTGGTTAGCGGGAGTTTAGAGACCCAGTACTTC	CASSLVSGSLETQYF
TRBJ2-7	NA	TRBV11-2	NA	TGTGCCAGCAGCTTTTTGGTCATAAGATCCTCCTACGAGCAGTACTTC	CASSFLVIRSSYEQYF
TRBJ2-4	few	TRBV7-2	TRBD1	TGTGCCAGCAGCCAAGGACAGGGCAAAAACATTCAGTACTTC	CASSQGQGKNIQYF
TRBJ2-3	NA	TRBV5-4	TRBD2	TGTGCCAGCAGCTTGTTACTAGCGGGGGGCACAGATACGCAGTATTTT	CASSLLLAGGTDTQYF
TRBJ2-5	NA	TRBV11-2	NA	TGTGCCAGCAGCTCCGTAGAGACCCAGTACTTC	CASSSVETQYF
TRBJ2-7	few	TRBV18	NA	TGTGCCAGCTCACCGCTCCAACCAGGGGCCTCAGTGTACGAGCAGTACTTC	CASSPLQPGASVYEQYF
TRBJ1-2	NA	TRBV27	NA	TGTGCCAGCAAAGCGCTCAGTGGGGTCGGCTACACCTTC	CASKALSGVGYTF
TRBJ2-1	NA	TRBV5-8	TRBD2	TGTGCCAGCAGCGAAGGACTAGCGGGATACAATGAGCAGTTCTTC	CASSEGLAGYNEQFF
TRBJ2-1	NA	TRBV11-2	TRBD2	TGTGCCAGCAGGGACCTCGGACTAGCGGTGGAGCAGTTCTTC	CASRDLGLAVEQFF
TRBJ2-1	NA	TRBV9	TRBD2	TGTGCCAGCAGCGCGTCCGGGACTAGCGGGGCATCGGGGCAGTTCTTC	CASSASGTSGASGQFF
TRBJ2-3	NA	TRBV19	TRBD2	TGTGCCAGTGAAGAGGGAGGGCCGCCAGATACGCAGTATTTT	CASEEGGPPDTQYF
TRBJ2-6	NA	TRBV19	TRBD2	TGTGCCAGTAGTATAGCTGGACTAGCGGCCCTTTACGGGGCCAACGTCCTGACTTTC	CASSIAGLAALYGANVLTF
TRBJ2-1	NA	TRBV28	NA	TGTGCCAGCAGTGAGGCTTCCAGCTCCTACAATGAGCAGTTCTTC	CASSEASSSYNEQFF
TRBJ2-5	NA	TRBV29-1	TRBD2	TGCAGCGTCCTAGCGGGGAACCAAGAGACCCAGTACTTC	CSVLAGNQETQYF
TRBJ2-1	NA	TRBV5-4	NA	TGTGCCAGCAGCTCGGAGTACAATGAGCAGTTCTTC	CASSSEYNEQFF